This is a list of T cell receptor beta chains from one sample in a study of CD8 T cells in ankylosing spondylitis. TCRdb called the 5' RACE reads again in MiXCR, with one record for every CDR3 protein. This sample has roughly 250,000 distinct CDR3 sequences, with 10% found just once. Sequencing input: blood, either unsorted or a sorted T cell fraction (not recorded which). The receptors were sampled from a male donor with ankylosing spondylitis or in good health (not recorded which). Both conserved end residues are part of each CDR3. D genes are given only for firm matches. Rows may omit the clone size; those that give it use once, few, many or a size class.

-	many	TRBV6-1	TRBJ2-7	CASSPDRWGSEQYF	TGTGCCAGCAGCCCCGACCGTTGGGGCTCCGAGCAGTACTTC
-	-	TRBV30	TRBJ1-3	CAWSPGSGNTIYF	TGTGCCTGGAGTCCCGGCTCTGGAAACACCATATATTTT
-	-	TRBV4-1	TRBJ2-1	CASSQVLWWEGNNEQFF	TGCGCCAGCAGCCAAGTACTCTGGTGGGAAGGCAACAATGAGCAGTTCTTC
-	many	TRBV7-2	TRBJ1-3	CASSLARDTGNTIYF	TGTGCCAGCAGCTTAGCCAGGGATACTGGAAACACCATATATTTT
TRBD2	many	TRBV12-3/TRBV12-4	TRBJ2-1	CASSPLAGEGINEQFF	TGTGCCAGCAGTCCGCTAGCGGGAGAGGGGATAAATGAGCAGTTCTTC
-	many	TRBV5-6	TRBJ2-4	CASSLERGGFLNIQYF	TGTGCCAGCAGCTTGGAACGGGGAGGATTTTTAAACATTCAGTACTTC
TRBD1	many	TRBV5-1	TRBJ1-1	CASSPPDRENTEAFF	TGCGCCAGCAGCCCCCCCGACAGGGAGAACACTGAAGCTTTCTTT
TRBD2	many	TRBV4-2	TRBJ2-1	CASSQDGASGSNEQFF	TGTGCCAGCAGCCAAGATGGGGCTAGCGGGAGTAATGAGCAGTTCTTC
-	many	TRBV20-1	TRBJ1-3	CSANPGTPGNTIYF	TGCAGTGCTAATCCAGGGACCCCTGGAAACACCATATATTTT
-	many	TRBV7-9	TRBJ2-3	CASSPLLDTQYF	TGTGCCAGCAGCCCCCTCCTTGATACGCAGTATTTT
-	many	TRBV4-2	TRBJ2-4	CASSQDRGAQGNIQYF	TGTGCCAGCAGCCAAGATAGAGGAGCGCAGGGAAACATTCAGTACTTC
TRBD1	many	TRBV3-1	TRBJ1-5	CASSQEIGQGERPQHF	TGTGCCAGCAGCCAAGAAATTGGACAGGGAGAAAGGCCCCAGCATTTT
TRBD1	-	TRBV2	TRBJ2-7	CASKKGWDRIYEQYF	TGTGCCAGTAAAAAAGGGTGGGACAGAATCTACGAGCAGTACTTC
TRBD1	few	TRBV11-3	TRBJ1-3	CASSPTGVSGNTIYF	TGTGCCAGCAGCCCGACAGGGGTCTCTGGAAACACCATATATTTT
-	-	TRBV19	TRBJ1-5	CASSIGGPTAPFRSNQPQHF	TGTGCCAGTAGTATCGGAGGGCCGACCGCTCCCTTTAGGAGCAATCAGCCCCAGCATTTT
-	many	TRBV12-3/TRBV12-4	TRBJ2-7	CASSRTGFDEQYF	TGTGCCAGCAGCCGCACAGGGTTCGACGAGCAGTACTTC
-	many	TRBV6-1	TRBJ2-3	CATQTMGDTQYF	TGTGCCACCCAAACGATGGGAGATACGCAGTATTTT
-	many	TRBV12-3/TRBV12-4	TRBJ1-5	CASNSWGISNQPQHF	TGTGCCAGCAATTCCTGGGGAATCAGCAATCAGCCCCAGCATTTT
-	many	TRBV20-1	TRBJ2-1	CSAGRLVPDNEQFF	TGCAGTGCTGGGAGACTAGTTCCTGACAATGAGCAGTTCTTC
TRBD1	-	TRBV19	TRBJ2-5	CASSLMKGQVRSETQYF	TGTGCCAGTAGTCTCATGAAGGGACAGGTCCGTTCGGAGACCCAGTACTTC
TRBD2	few	TRBV20-1	TRBJ2-1	CSARELAGGPYNEQFF	TGCAGTGCTAGAGAGCTAGCGGGGGGGCCCTACAATGAGCAGTTCTTC
-	many	TRBV4-2	TRBJ1-3	CASSPSDRSYSGNTIYF	TGTGCCAGCAGCCCTTCGGACAGATCTTATTCTGGAAACACCATATATTTT
-	many	TRBV20-1	TRBJ2-1	CSAQAPRETNEQFF	TGCAGTGCGCAAGCTCCTCGGGAGACTAATGAGCAGTTCTTC
-	many	TRBV20-1	TRBJ1-1	CSASRADKNTEAFF	TGCAGTGCTAGCAGGGCGGACAAGAACACTGAAGCTTTCTTT
-	many	TRBV7-2	TRBJ2-3	CASSLIQTSDTDTQYF	TGTGCCAGCAGCTTAATTCAGACTTCCGACACAGATACGCAGTATTTT
TRBD1	many	TRBV12-3/TRBV12-4	TRBJ2-7	CATSRGQTYEQYF	TGTGCCACCTCTAGGGGACAGACCTACGAGCAGTACTTC
TRBD2	many	TRBV4-1	TRBJ2-3	CASSRSGSTDTQYF	TGCGCCAGCAGCCGTAGCGGGAGCACAGATACGCAGTATTTT
TRBD1	-	TRBV6-2/TRBV6-3	TRBJ2-1	CASSSRTGGSYNEQFF	TGTGCCAGCAGTAGCCGGACAGGGGGATCCTACAATGAGCAGTTCTTC
-	many	TRBV3-1	TRBJ1-2	CASSQVQGNDGYTF	TGTGCCAGCAGCCAAGTACAGGGAAATGATGGCTACACCTTC
-	many	TRBV20-1	TRBJ2-5	CSASGETQYF	TGCAGTGCTAGCGGAGAGACCCAGTACTTC
TRBD2	once	TRBV6-2/TRBV6-3	TRBJ2-3	CASTHGGTTDTQYF	TGTGCCAGCACCCACGGGGGGACCACAGATACGCAGTATTTT
TRBD1	few	TRBV7-8	TRBJ2-7	CASSPRRDRSYEQYF	TGTGCCAGCAGCCCCCGCCGGGACAGGTCCTACGAGCAGTACTTC
-	many	TRBV28	TRBJ1-2	CASRLPGNGYTF	TGTGCCAGCAGGCTTCCAGGGAATGGCTACACCTTC
-	-	TRBV6-6	TRBJ2-5	CASSLQGGTQYF	TGTGCCAGCAGCCTACAGGGAGGGACCCAGTACTTC
TRBD1	few	TRBV11-3	TRBJ1-1	CASSVPTGETTEAFF	TGTGCCAGCAGCGTTCCGACAGGGGAGACCACTGAAGCTTTCTTT
-	few	TRBV13	TRBJ2-5	CASSLEGRAKPTQYF	TGTGCCAGCAGCTTAGAAGGCAGGGCAAAGCCCACCCAGTACTTC
TRBD2	-	TRBV2	TRBJ2-5	CASRLTSEQETQYF	TGTGCCAGCAGACTGACTAGCGAACAAGAGACCCAGTACTTC
-	-	TRBV7-9	TRBJ1-1	CASSLYRGYPNTEAFF	TGTGCCAGCAGCTTATATCGGGGTTACCCGAACACTGAAGCTTTCTTT
-	many	TRBV4-2	TRBJ2-5	CASSRDIQRETQYF	TGTGCCAGCAGCCGGGACATTCAGAGGGAGACCCAGTACTTC
TRBD2	many	TRBV7-2	TRBJ2-2	CASSSSGIGELFF	TGTGCCAGCAGTTCGAGCGGGATAGGGGAGCTGTTTTTT
-	many	TRBV5-1	TRBJ1-4	CASSSGTTNEKLFF	TGCGCCAGCAGCTCCGGGACAACTAATGAAAAACTGTTTTTT
-	many	TRBV5-1	TRBJ1-1	CASSLGHGTSHTEAFF	TGCGCCAGCAGCTTAGGTCATGGGACATCCCACACTGAAGCTTTCTTT
TRBD1	many	TRBV6-6	TRBJ1-1	CASSTRQGLSAFF	TGTGCCAGCAGTACCCGACAGGGACTGTCAGCTTTCTTT
-	many	TRBV6-2/TRBV6-3	TRBJ2-1	CASSYGRGLPYNEQFF	TGTGCCAGCAGTTACGGCAGGGGACTTCCATACAATGAGCAGTTCTTC
-	many	TRBV11-2	TRBJ1-1	CASSLYQGGNTEAFF	TGTGCCAGCAGCTTATATCAGGGCGGGAACACTGAAGCTTTCTTT
-	many	TRBV20-1	TRBJ2-3	CSARDSWADTQYF	TGCAGTGCTCGGGACTCGTGGGCAGATACGCAGTATTTT
TRBD1	many	TRBV28	TRBJ2-3	CASSLPRGTGSTDTQYF	TGTGCCAGCAGTTTACCCAGAGGGACAGGGAGCACAGATACGCAGTATTTT
TRBD2	many	TRBV6-1	TRBJ2-3	CAGERLAGGSTDTQYF	TGTGCCGGGGAGAGGCTAGCGGGGGGCAGCACAGATACGCAGTATTTT
-	-	TRBV4-1	TRBJ2-7	CASNPSATGSSYEQCF	TGCGCCAGCAACCCTTCGGCCACTGGCAGCTCCTACGAGCAGTGCTTC
TRBD1	-	TRBV18	TRBJ1-1	CASSPRQGTGTEAFF	TGTGCCAGCTCACCGCGACAGGGGACGGGAACTGAAGCTTTCTTT
TRBD2	-	TRBV9	TRBJ2-5	CASTLGLARAETQYF	TGTGCCAGCACTCTGGGACTAGCGAGGGCAGAGACCCAGTACTTC
TRBD2	many	TRBV27	TRBJ2-2	CASMRRLAVNTGELFF	TGTGCCAGCATGAGGAGACTAGCGGTGAACACCGGGGAGCTGTTTTTT
-	many	TRBV29-1	TRBJ2-7	CSVENDYEQYF	TGCAGCGTTGAAAACGACTACGAGCAGTACTTC
-	many	TRBV12-3/TRBV12-4	TRBJ2-7	CASSPTKGKNEQYF	TGTGCCAGCAGCCCTACGAAAGGTAAAAACGAGCAGTACTTC
-	many	TRBV7-2	TRBJ2-7	CASSPGLWNEQYF	TGTGCCAGCAGCCCCGGACTGTGGAACGAGCAGTACTTC
-	-	TRBV10-2	TRBJ2-1	CASREPGLRYNEQFF	TGCGCCAGCAGGGAGCCGGGACTCCGGTACAATGAGCAGTTCTTC